Below are 15 T cell receptor beta chains sequenced from a single sample in a study of cytomegalovirus exposure and HLA in healthy donors. The PCR contained 60 Vbeta and 13 Jbeta primers. Libraries were prepared by immunoSEQ multiplex PCR; TCRdb keeps only in-frame clonotypes and omits some of them. Of under 300,000 clones listed, 80% to 95% were seen once; the top ten hold approximately 1.5%. Sequencing input: PBMCs. The source is a girl aged 2 to 9 in good health and CMV-seronegative.

The chain has TRBV29-1 and TRBJ2-1; 11 nucleotides match TRBD2. The CDR3 has 13 amino acids. CDR1 SQVTM and CDR2 ANQGSEA come from the germline V gene. The V and J ends lost 4 bases and 8 bases, in that order; junction bases with no gene match: 4. The CDR3 region is CSVVAGGPDEQFF. As DNA, the CDR3 is TGCAGCGTTGTAGCGGGAGGGCCGGATGAGCAGTTCTTC.

This rearrangement joins TRBV11-3 to TRBJ2-1; 12 bases match TRBD2. The CDR3 loop spans 15 amino acids. Germline V gives CDR1 SGHNT, CDR2 YENEEA. Losses at the gene ends were 5 bases for V and 7 bases for J; bases not matched to a gene: 6. The CDR3 is CASSPTSGGWNEQFF. Written as DNA, the CDR3 is TGTGCCAGCAGCCCGACTAGCGGGGGTTGGAATGAGCAGTTCTTC.

This clone was picked up one time. The rearrangement links TRBV19 to TRBJ2-3; possibly TRBD2 for D (6 bases). Germline assignment: CDR1 LNHDA and CDR2 SQIVND (reference sequence). V lost 5 bases and J lost 6, with 12 bases in between. The CDR3 consists of 13 residues. The CDR3 DNA reads as TGTGCCAGTAGTGGGGGACTGCCGGATACGCAGTATTTT. This codes for CASSGGLPDTQYF.

The gene calls are TRBV7-2 and TRBJ2-7; 7 positions match TRBD1. The germline CDR1 and CDR2 sequences are SGHTA and FQGNSA. With 4 bases clipped from V and 3 bases from J, the junction kept 6 bases outside the gene matches. The CDR3 totals 14 residues. DNA of the CDR3: TGTGCCAGCAGCTGGCGACAGGGCAGCTACGAGCAGTACTTC. This gives the protein CASSWRQGSYEQYF.

The V gene is TRBV5-4, the J gene TRBJ2-7, with no clear D. CDR1 and CDR2 from the germline V gene are SGHNT and YYREEE (reference sequence). This CDR3 comprises 12 residues. Trimming removed 4 bases at V and 4 bases at J, with 9 bases between. The CDR3 DNA is TGTGCCAGCAGCGGCGCTAGTTACGAGCAGTACTTC. Translating it yields CASSGASYEQYF.

V and J are TRBV11-2 and TRBJ1-2, with D possibly TRBD1 on 5 matching bases. The V gene lost 1 base and the J gene lost 0 bases, with 9 bases spanning the gap. CDR1 SGHAT and CDR2 FQNNGV come from the germline V gene. This CDR3 region has 15 residues. In nucleotides, the CDR3 is TGTGCCAGCAGCTTAGGTCAGGGAACTAACTATGGCTACACCTTC. Residues: CASSLGQGTNYGYTF.

The V gene is TRBV6-4, the J gene TRBJ1-5; D possibly corresponds to TRBD1 (5 bases). Per germline, CDR1 MRHNA and CDR2 SNTAGT. The CDR3 consists of 15 residues. V was trimmed by 7 bases and J by 3 bases, leaving 16 bases between them. As DNA, the CDR3 is TGTGCCAGCATGGCGGGACCGCCCCACAATCAGCCCCAGCATTTT. Translated, it gives CASMAGPPHNQPQHF.

The chain links TRBV27 to TRBJ2-2; TRBD2 is a possible D gene (6 bases). Between the trimmed V and J ends, which lost 5 bases and 4 bases, there was a span of 17 bases. The CDR3 sequence is 16 residues long. The germline V gene encodes CDR1 MNHEY and CDR2 SMNVEV (reference sequence). CDR3 DNA: TGTGCCAGCAGTAGGTTAGCGGCTGCGGGCACCGGGGAGCTGTTTTTT. Translating gives CASSRLAAAGTGELFF.

To note about this clone: The same CDR3 arises from other DNA sequences in this sample as well. The rearrangement uses TRBV6-5 and TRBJ2-7, with TRBD1 identical over 9 bases. The CDR3 is 14 residues long. CDR1 is MNHEY, CDR2 SVGAGI, per germline. Losses at the gene ends were 2 bases for V and 2 bases for J; bases not matched to a gene: 1. Here the CDR3 DNA reads TGTGCCAGCAGTTACGGGACAGGGCCCTACGAGCAGTACTTC. Residues: CASSYGTGPYEQYF.

The chain links TRBV5-4 to TRBJ2-3, with a weak D call TRBD2 (5 bases). V was clipped by 0 bases and J by 0 bases, with 5 bases between them. The germline CDR1 and CDR2 sequences are SGHNT and YYREEE (reference sequence). This CDR3 region has 14 residues. CDR3 nucleotides: TGTGCCAGCAGCTTGGCGGGAAGCACAGATACGCAGTATTTT. Translated: CASSLAGSTDTQYF.

Comment on this clone: The sample carries other DNA sequences with the same CDR3. This rearrangement joins TRBV7-9 to TRBJ2-5, with 8 bases matching TRBD2. With 0 bases clipped from V and 5 bases from J, the junction kept 2 bases outside the gene matches. Germline CDR1 reads SEHNR; CDR2 reads FQNEAQ (reference sequence). This CDR3 comprises 14 residues. The CDR3 protein is CASSLAGGGETQYF. In DNA form, the CDR3 reads TGTGCCAGCAGCTTAGCGGGCGGGGGGGAGACCCAGTACTTC.

This clone was detected only once. The chain carries TRBV7-3 and TRBJ1-6; the D gene is possibly TRBD1 (5 bases). The CDR3 loop spans 15 amino acids. CDR1 is SGHTA, CDR2 FQGTGA, per germline. The V end was cut by 5 bases, the J end by 4 bases, with 12 bases between. CDR3 sequence reads: CASSPGGGYNSPLHF. The CDR3 bases are TGTGCCAGCAGCCCCGGGGGAGGGTATAATTCACCCCTCCACTTT.

The rearrangement uses TRBV11-2 and TRBJ2-3; perhaps TRBD2 as D (5 bases). This CDR3 comprises 13 residues. The ends were cut back, 7 bases at V and 0 bases at J, with 8 bases in the middle. Germline V lookup: CDR1 SGHAT, CDR2 FQNNGV. The CDR3 sequence is CASTPGSTDTQYF. The DNA for the CDR3 is TGTGCCAGCACCCCGGGAAGCACAGATACGCAGTATTTT. Full variable domain (missing parts from reference TRBV11-2 and TRBJ2-3): EAGVAQSPRYKIIEKRQSVAFWCNPISGHATLYWYQQILGQGPKLLIQFQNNGVVDDSQLPKDRFSAERLKGVDSTLKIQPAKLEDSAVYLCASTPGSTDTQYFGPGTRLTVL.

The V and J genes are TRBV11-2 and TRBJ2-3, with D possibly TRBD1 on 6 matching bases. The CDR3 loop spans 15 amino acids. The V gene lost 8 bases and the J gene lost 0 bases, with 15 bases spanning the gap. Germline V CDR1 and CDR2: SGHAT, FQNNGV. CDR3 in amino acids: CASLIPGQSTDTQYF. As DNA, the CDR3 is TGTGCCAGCCTGATTCCGGGACAAAGCACAGATACGCAGTATTTT.

This rearrangement joins TRBV5-5 to TRBJ1-2; 9 nucleotides line up with TRBD1. This CDR3 spans 14 amino acids. V lost 4 bases, J lost 8 bases, and 9 bases stayed unmatched. CDR1 and CDR2 (germline): SGHKS, YYEKEE (reference sequence). CDR3 DNA sequence: TGTGCCAGCAGCCTCGCGGGACAGGGCGGCGGCTACACCTTC. Amino acids: CASSLAGQGGGYTF.